The 26 T cell receptor beta chains below come from one sample, sequenced in a study of PD-1 blockade in classical Hodgkin lymphoma. Only in-frame clones appear in the TCRdb table, and some are missing; sequencing was by immunoSEQ multiplex PCR. Of some 18,000 clones in the sample, around three quarters were seen once. Noted time point: cycle 4 day 1 (C4D1), after less than 7 weeks of nivolumab. Every one of the patients relapsed after autologous stem cell transplantation (brentuximab vedotin exposure was variable). The sample in question was peripheral blood mononuclear cells (PBMCs), obtained before the fourth cycle of nivolumab. These receptors all come from a human donor with classical Hodgkin lymphoma.

V usage is TRBV6-5 and J usage is TRBJ2-7, with D unresolved. This CDR3 spans 9 amino acids. Per the germline V gene, CDR1 is MNHEY and CDR2 is SVGAGI. The V end was cut by 6 bases, the J end by 7 bases, with 4 bases between. CDR3 sequence (DNA): TGTGCCAGCAGAATGGAGCAGTACGTC. Translated, it gives CASRMEQYV.

This clone was observed a single time. CDR3 nucleotide sequence: TGTGCCAGCAGTACCAGGGGATACACCGGGGAGCTGTTTTTT. Encoded protein: CASSTRGYTGELFF. V and J are TRBV6-1 and TRBJ2-2, with a possible D match to TRBD1 (6 bases). CDR3 size: 14 residues. Per germline, CDR1 MNHNS and CDR2 SASEGT. Trimming removed 5 bases from V and 3 bases from J, with 10 bases in between.

The gene calls are TRBV9 and TRBJ2-1, with D perhaps matching TRBD1 (7 bases). The CDR3 extends over 14 amino acids. V was clipped by 2 bases and J by 7 bases, with 13 bases between them. Germline V gene sequence: CDR1 SGDLS, CDR2 YYNGEE. The CDR3 protein is CASSVGPGGNEQFF. In nucleotides, the CDR3 is TGTGCCAGCAGCGTCGGACCAGGGGGGAATGAGCAGTTCTTC.

This clone was observed a few times. The chain combines TRBV20-1 with TRBJ1-1; no clear D gene. Germline-derived CDR1 and CDR2 are DFQATT and SNEGSKA (reference sequence). V gave up 6 bases and J gave up 11 bases, with 13 bases separating them. The CDR3 is 10 residues long. The CDR3 bases are TGCAGTGCCCAGGCTAAGCGGGCTTTCTTT. This encodes CSAQAKRAFF.

This chain connects TRBV5-1 to TRBJ2-2, with D perhaps TRBD1 or TRBD2 (6 bases each). The CDR3 extends over 15 amino acids. Germline CDR1 reads SGHRS; CDR2 reads YFSETQ. V was cut by 5 bases and J by 0 bases, with 11 bases left in between. The CDR3 coding sequence is TGCGCCAGCAGAAAGGGGGACTCGAACACCGGGGAGCTGTTTTTT. It codes for CASRKGDSNTGELFF. Supplemented by reference TRBV5-1 and TRBJ2-2, the full variable domain reads KAGVTQTPRYLIKTRGQQVTLSCSPISGHRSVSWYQQTPGQGLQFLFEYFSETQRNKGNFPGRFSGRQFSNSRSEMNVSTLELGDSALYLCASRKGDSNTGELFFGEGSRLTVL.

This chain connects TRBV5-6 to TRBJ2-7, with 7 bases identical to TRBD1. Unmatched junction bases numbered 5, after V lost 5 bases and J lost 0 bases. This CDR3 spans 14 amino acids. Germline CDR1 reads SGHDT; CDR2 reads YYEEEE. The CDR3 here is CASRPTGSSYEQYF. DNA of the CDR3: TGTGCCAGCAGGCCGACAGGGAGCTCCTACGAGCAGTACTTC.

The chain joins TRBV19 to TRBJ1-6; tentative D call: TRBD1 (6 bases). The CDR3 extends over 15 amino acids. V lost 3 bases, J lost 9 bases, and 15 bases lay in between. The germline V gene has CDR1 LNHDA and CDR2 SQIVND (reference sequence). CDR3 nucleotides: TGTGCCAGTAGTATGTTGGACAGCTCCTCTTCACCCCTCCACTTT. Its protein product is CASSMLDSSSSPLHF. Based on the CDR3 plus reference TRBV19 and TRBJ1-6, the full variable domain is DGGITQSPKYLFRKEGQNVTLSCEQNLNHDAMYWYRQDPGQGLRLIYYSQIVNDFQKGDIAEGYSVSREKKESFPLTVTSAQKNPTAFYLCASSMLDSSSSPLHFGNGTRLTVT.

The chain combines TRBV13 with TRBJ2-5, with 9 positions matching TRBD2. V shed 1 base and J 2 bases; nucleotides not matched to a gene: 5. The CDR3 covers 16 residues. CDR1 is PRHDT and CDR2 is FYEKMQ in the germline V gene (reference sequence). CDR3 bases: TGTGCCAGCAGCTTAGTGCTAGCGGGAAGACAAGAGACCCAGTACTTC. Amino acid sequence: CASSLVLAGRQETQYF.

This clone is a singleton in its sample. V gene TRBV6-5 combines with J gene TRBJ2-7, with 8 positions matching TRBD1. The V and J ends lost 4 bases and 2 bases, in that order; junction bases with no gene match: 7. The germline gives CDR1 MNHEY, CDR2 SVGAGI. The CDR3 loop spans 15 amino acids. The CDR3 DNA is TGTGCCAGCAGTTTTGGACAGGGCAGAACCTACGAGCAGTACTTC. Protein product: CASSFGQGRTYEQYF.

The V call is TRBV9, the J call TRBJ2-1; TRBD2 might be the D (6 bases). CDR3 length: 17 amino acids. V gave up 4 bases and J gave up 0 bases, with 17 bases separating them. Germline V CDR1 and CDR2: SGDLS, YYNGEE. DNA for the CDR3: TGTGCCAGCAGCCCTCGGCCTAGCGCGAGCTCCTACAATGAGCAGTTCTTC. Residues: CASSPRPSASSYNEQFF.

The chain combines TRBV5-1 with TRBJ1-5; D is unclear. Trimming shortened V by 5 bases and J by 1 base, and 13 bases separated the two germline ends. The germline V gene has CDR1 SGHRS and CDR2 YFSETQ. This CDR3 spans 15 amino acids. CDR3 in DNA: TGCGCCAGCAGTTTTAAGGTATTAAGCAATCAGCCCCAGCATTTT. Residues: CASSFKVLSNQPQHF.

In DNA form, the CDR3 reads TGTGCCAGCAGCTTGGAATCCGCGCGGGGGCGAATTGGAGCTTTCTTT. Amino acid sequence: CASSLESARGRIGAFF. The V call is TRBV5-4, the J call TRBJ1-1; TRBD1 might be the D (6 bases). Germline V lookup: CDR1 SGHNT, CDR2 YYREEE (reference sequence). Trimming shortened V by 0 bases and J by 10 bases, and 22 bases separated the two germline ends. This CDR3 spans 16 amino acids.

As concerns this clone: The junction departs from germline at one end; a sequencing error may be responsible. This chain joins TRBV7-9 and TRBJ2-1, with D perhaps matching TRBD2 (6 bases). The CDR3 totals 15 residues. Germline V lookup: CDR1 SEHNR, CDR2 FQNEAQ (reference sequence). Here the CDR3 reads CASSHGTHSYNEQFF. DNA for the CDR3: TGCGCCAGCAGCCACGGGACTCATTCCTACAATGAGCAGTTCTTC.

This chain uses TRBV5-4 with TRBJ2-1; no clear D gene. Germline values: CDR1 SGHNT, CDR2 YYREEE (reference sequence). V was pared by 0 bases and J by 5 bases, with 6 bases between. The CDR3 consists of 13 residues. The CDR3 loop is CASSLGPNNEQFF. The DNA of the CDR3 is TGTGCCAGCAGCTTGGGGCCCAACAATGAGCAGTTCTTC.

The chain has TRBV4-1 and TRBJ1-1; D is unclear. Per the germline V gene, CDR1 is MGHRA and CDR2 is YSYEKL. Trimming pared 7 bases from V and 2 bases from J, leaving 14 bases between. The CDR3 loop spans 14 amino acids. The CDR3 loop reads CASTPTPINTEAFF. For the CDR3, the DNA is TGCGCCAGCACCCCGACACCTATCAACACTGAAGCTTTCTTT.

V gene TRBV9 combines with J gene TRBJ2-1; perhaps TRBD2 as D (5 bases). Per the germline V gene, CDR1 is SGDLS and CDR2 is YYNGEE. Trimming removed 0 bases at V and 0 bases at J, with 7 bases between. The CDR3 extends over 15 amino acids. CDR3 sequence: CASSVVGSSYNEQFF. The CDR3 DNA is TGTGCCAGCAGCGTAGTTGGGAGCTCCTACAATGAGCAGTTCTTC.

The rearrangement uses TRBV7-2 and TRBJ2-1; 8 bases match TRBD2. The V and J ends lost 2 bases and 5 bases, in that order; junction bases with no gene match: 5. The CDR3 runs 15 residues. Per the germline V gene, CDR1 is SGHTA and CDR2 is FQGNSA. Written as DNA, the CDR3 is TGTGCCAGCAGCTTATACGGGGGGGCTGACAATGAGCAGTTCTTC. It yields the protein CASSLYGGADNEQFF.

The chain uses TRBV6-6 and TRBJ2-3, with D tentatively TRBD2 (5 bases). The V end lost 1 base, the J end lost 0 bases, and 8 bases lay between the germline ends. This CDR3 comprises 15 residues. Per germline, CDR1 MNHNY and CDR2 SVGAGI (reference sequence). The DNA for the CDR3 is TGTGCCAGCAGTTACTTAGCGACGAGCACAGATACGCAGTATTTT. As protein: CASSYLATSTDTQYF.

This chain connects TRBV19 to TRBJ2-5; 7 positions agree with TRBD2. The CDR3 contains 15 residues. J was trimmed by 4 bases and V by 5 bases; bases with no gene match: 10. Germline CDR1 LNHDA, CDR2 SQIVND (reference sequence). The CDR3 DNA sequence: TGTGCCAGTAGTTCGGGTCGCGGGAGTGGAGAGACCCAGTACTTC. As protein: CASSSGRGSGETQYF.

This clone was counted a single time. The V and J genes are TRBV5-1 and TRBJ1-6, with a tentative D call TRBD1 (6 bases). This CDR3 region has 19 residues. V lost 2 bases and J lost 0, with 18 bases in between. Germline CDR1 SGHRS, CDR2 YFSETQ. CDR3 nucleotides: TGCGCCAGCAGCTTAACGGTCAGGGGCACAAGCTCCTATAATTCACCCCTCCACTTT. Translating gives CASSLTVRGTSSYNSPLHF.

V is TRBV12-5 and J is TRBJ1-2; D may be TRBD1 (6 bases). The length of the CDR3 is 12 residues. With 5 bases removed from V and 13 bases from J, the gap between germline ends came to 17 bases. The V gene's germline CDR1 is LGHNT and CDR2 FRNRAP. For the CDR3, the DNA is TGTGCTAGTGGTGCCCAGGGACATTATTGCACCTTC. Translation: CASGAQGHYCTF.

This clone came up a few times. V is TRBV7-2 and J is TRBJ1-2; D remains ambiguous. This CDR3 has 14 amino acids. Trimming left V 4 bases short and J 4 bases short, with 13 bases between. Germline CDR1 reads SGHTA; CDR2 reads FQGNSA. The CDR3 DNA reads as TGTGCCAGCAGCTACCCTCCGTTTACCTATGGCTACACCTTC. This encodes CASSYPPFTYGYTF.

This chain uses TRBV4-1 with TRBJ1-6, with 8 bases matching TRBD1. The CDR3 length is 14 residues. V gave up 1 base and J gave up 7 bases; unmatched junction bases: 0. Germline V gives CDR1 MGHRA, CDR2 YSYEKL. CDR3 loop: CASSQGTGNSPLHF. The CDR3, as DNA: TGCGCCAGCAGCCAAGGGACAGGGAATTCACCCCTCCACTTT.

The V and J genes are TRBV7-8 and TRBJ2-7, with a weak D call TRBD1 (6 bases). The ends were cut back, 5 bases at V and 7 bases at J, with 24 bases in the middle. The CDR3 loop spans 16 amino acids. The germline V gene encodes CDR1 SGHVS and CDR2 FQNEAQ. CDR3 protein: CASSVWSRGDRGEQYV. CDR3 nucleotide sequence: TGTGCCAGCAGCGTATGGAGCAGGGGCGACCGGGGTGAGCAGTACGTC.

The genes are TRBV4-3 and TRBJ1-2; TRBD1 matches 7 bases. CDR3 length: 15 amino acids. Germline CDR1 LGHNA, CDR2 YSLEER. Germline trimming cut 2 bases from V and 5 bases from J; bases unmatched to any gene: 8. The DNA for the CDR3 is TGCGCCAGCAGCCAATCGATAGGGGGCGAATATGGCTACACCTTC. Amino acid sequence: CASSQSIGGEYGYTF.

The rearrangement links TRBV7-8 to TRBJ2-1; TRBD2 aligns across 12 bases. The CDR3 consists of 17 residues. In germline, CDR1 is SGHVS, CDR2 FQNEAQ. V lost 3 bases, J lost 0 bases, and 3 bases stayed unmatched. The CDR3 here is CASSLLGLAGSYNEQFF. CDR3 in DNA: TGTGCCAGCAGCTTGCTGGGACTAGCGGGCTCCTACAATGAGCAGTTCTTC.